The entry below gives a single TCR beta chain sequence along with its context. Its specificity is unknown. These data originate in a study of Graves' ophthalmopathy and Graves' hyperthyroidism. V was pared by 5 bases and J by 2 bases, with 8 bases of the junction left unmatched. Germline loops: CDR1 SGHTA, CDR2 FQGTGA. This CDR3 region has 15 residues. Using RNA transcripts, the TCR beta CDR3 regions were amplified. An opening RT-PCR round employed HTBI primers and preceded a second-round multiplex PCR. TCRdb analysed the multiplex PCR reads with MiXCR anew, one entry per CDR3 protein. The data contain about 740,000 distinct CDR3 sequences, about 44% of them singletons. Broader study findings: The model flagged ophthalmopathy progression at 55% to 71% sensitivity and 72.22% specificity. A 13-signature model separated ophthalmopathy from stable hyperthyroidism, almost 90% sensitivity, 75% to 84% specificity. Blood also carried most expanded thyroid clonotypes exceeding 0.001 frequency.

This clonotype was obtained from an adult man with Graves' ophthalmopathy. The sequenced sample consisted of peripheral blood. V is TRBV7-3 and J is TRBJ2-5; 7 bases map to TRBD2. The CDR3 loop is CASSPGGREQETQYF. For the CDR3, the DNA is TGTGCCAGCAGCCCGGGGGGACGGGAACAAGAGACCCAGTACTTC.